These 10 T cell receptor beta chains were all obtained from the same sample, sequenced in a study of cytomegalovirus exposure and HLA in healthy donors. Primers for the PCR totalled 60 Vbeta and 13 Jbeta. The repertoire was sequenced with immunoSEQ multiplex PCR; TCRdb's copy has only in-frame clones and lacks some. The sample consists of approximately 70,000 clones, 78% of them appearing once. Sequencing was performed on PBMCs. Receptor source: a man in his forties or fifties in good health and CMV-seronegative.

The rearrangement links TRBV11-2 to TRBJ2-1; TRBD2 matches 9 bases. J was trimmed by 11 bases and V by 5 bases; bases with no gene match: 4. The CDR3 runs 12 residues. The germline gives CDR1 SGHAT, CDR2 FQNNGV. The CDR3 reads CASSPSGVKQFF. CDR3 coding DNA: TGTGCCAGCAGCCCTAGCGGGGTAAAGCAGTTCTTC.

The gene calls are TRBV19 and TRBJ2-3; 11 nucleotides line up with TRBD2. CDR1 is LNHDA and CDR2 is SQIVND in the germline V gene (reference sequence). The length of the CDR3 is 14 residues. V lost 1 base to trimming and J lost 6 bases; unmatched junction nucleotides: 0. Here the CDR3 DNA reads TGTGCCAGTAGTATAGGACTAGCGGGGGATACGCAGTATTTT. Its translation: CASSIGLAGDTQYF.

The rearrangement links TRBV29-1 to TRBJ1-4; 9 nucleotides line up with TRBD1. The V gene's germline CDR1 is SQVTM and CDR2 ANQGSEA. The CDR3 covers 12 residues. V was pared by 7 bases and J by 8 bases, with 5 bases of the junction left unmatched. The CDR3 region has the DNA TGCAGCGCTGGGACAGGGCAGGAAAAACTGTTTTTT. It yields the protein CSAGTGQEKLFF. The full variable domain, in which reference TRBV29-1 and TRBJ1-4 provide the parts outside the CDR3, is SAVISQKPSRDICQRGTSLTIQCQVDSQVTMMFWYRQQPGQSLTLIATANQGSEATYESGFVIDKFPISRPNLTFSTLTVSNMSPEDSSIYLCSAGTGQEKLFFGSGTQLSVL.

The chain recombines TRBV15 with TRBJ2-1; possibly TRBD1 for D (7 bases). The germline CDR1 and CDR2 sequences are LNHNV and YYDKDF (reference sequence). With 3 bases removed from V and 0 bases from J, the gap between germline ends came to 15 bases. The CDR3 is 17 residues long. The CDR3 nucleotides are TGTGCCACCAGCAGGGGGGGACAGACAAGCTCCTACAATGAGCAGTTCTTC. Protein: CATSRGGQTSSYNEQFF. The variable domain in full, with the rest retrieved from reference TRBV15 and TRBJ2-1, is DAMVIQNPRYQVTQFGKPVTLSCSQTLNHNVMYWYQQKSSQAPKLLFHYYDKDFNNEADTPDNFQSRRPNTSFCFLDIRSPGLGDTAMYLCATSRGGQTSSYNEQFFGPGTRLTVL.

V gene TRBV11-2 combines with J gene TRBJ2-2; tentative D call: TRBD2 (5 bases). The CDR3 contains 15 residues. Trimming took off 0 bases at V and 4 bases at J, with 9 bases between the two ends. Looked up from germline, CDR1 is SGHAT and CDR2 is FQNNGV. The CDR3 DNA reads as TGTGCCAGCAGCTTAGAACGTCGGGGCACCGGGGAGCTGTTTTTT. Its translation is CASSLERRGTGELFF.

The chain couples TRBV12-5 to TRBJ2-1, with TRBD2 matching over 15 bases. V gave up 7 bases and J gave up 9 bases; unmatched junction bases: 13. The CDR3 consists of 17 residues. Germline V lookup: CDR1 LGHNT, CDR2 FRNRAP. DNA for the CDR3: TGTGCTAGTGCCCCCTGGACTAGCGGGGGGGAGGGGAGTGAGCAGTTCTTC. Protein sequence: CASAPWTSGGEGSEQFF.

The rearrangement links TRBV19 to TRBJ2-3; 8 bases match TRBD2. The germline CDR1 and CDR2 sequences are LNHDA and SQIVND (reference sequence). The V and J ends lost 5 bases and 5 bases, in that order; junction bases with no gene match: 9. The CDR3 is made up of 15 amino acids. The CDR3 reads CASSWRGVGGDTQYF. The CDR3 region has the DNA TGTGCCAGTAGTTGGCGGGGGGTTGGGGGAGATACGCAGTATTTT.

Only a few counts were recorded for this clone. The rearrangement uses TRBV2 and TRBJ1-5; tentatively, D is TRBD1 (5 bases). Trimming removed 3 bases from V and 5 bases from J, with 11 bases in between. This CDR3 is built from 14 residues. CDR1 is SNHLY and CDR2 is FYNNEI in the germline V gene. CDR3 loop: CASSEMEGDQPQHF. CDR3 sequence (DNA): TGTGCCAGCAGTGAGATGGAAGGGGATCAGCCCCAGCATTTT.

This clone appeared once. The CDR3 DNA sequence: TGTGCCAGCAGTTTAGTGTCTGCGGGCGAGCAGTTCTTC. As protein: CASSLVSAGEQFF. The chain is built from TRBV5-4 and TRBJ2-1; a weak D match, TRBD2 (5 bases). Germline assignment: CDR1 SGHNT and CDR2 YYREEE (reference sequence). This CDR3 is built from 13 residues. V was shortened by 5 bases and J by 10 bases, with 16 bases between the two germline ends.

This clone appeared once. This chain connects TRBV27 to TRBJ2-1, with a possible D match to TRBD2 (6 bases). The CDR3 has 18 amino acids. The V gene's germline CDR1 is MNHEY and CDR2 SMNVEV (reference sequence). With 1 base removed from V and 3 bases from J, the gap between germline ends came to 19 bases. As DNA, the CDR3 is TGTGCCAGCAGTTTATGGGCTAGCCGCGTGGGGGGCTACAATGAGCAGTTCTTC. Its translation is CASSLWASRVGGYNEQFF.